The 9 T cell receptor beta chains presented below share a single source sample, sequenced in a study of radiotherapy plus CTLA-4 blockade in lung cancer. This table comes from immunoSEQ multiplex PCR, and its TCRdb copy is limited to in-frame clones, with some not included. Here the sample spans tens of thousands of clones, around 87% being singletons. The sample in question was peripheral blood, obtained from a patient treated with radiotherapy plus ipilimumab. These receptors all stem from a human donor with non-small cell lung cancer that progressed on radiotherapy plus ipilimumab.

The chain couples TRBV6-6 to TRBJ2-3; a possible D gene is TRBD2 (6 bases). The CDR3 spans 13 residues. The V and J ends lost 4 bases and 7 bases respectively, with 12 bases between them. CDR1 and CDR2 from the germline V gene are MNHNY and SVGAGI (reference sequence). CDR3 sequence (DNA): TGTGCCAGCAGTTGGCGGGGCCAAAATACGCAGTATTTT. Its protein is CASSWRGQNTQYF.

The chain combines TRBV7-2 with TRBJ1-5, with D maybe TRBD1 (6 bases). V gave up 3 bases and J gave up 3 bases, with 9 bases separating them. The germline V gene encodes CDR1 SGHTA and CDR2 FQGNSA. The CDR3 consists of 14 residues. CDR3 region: CASSLTGDNQPQHF. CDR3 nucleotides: TGTGCCAGCAGCTTGACAGGAGACAATCAGCCCCAGCATTTT.

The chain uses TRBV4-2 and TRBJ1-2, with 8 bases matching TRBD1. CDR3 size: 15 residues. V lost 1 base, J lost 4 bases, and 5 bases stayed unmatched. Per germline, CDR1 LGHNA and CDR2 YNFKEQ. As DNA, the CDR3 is TGTGCCAGCAGCCAAGGAGGGACAGGAGCCTATGGCTACACCTTC. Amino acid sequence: CASSQGGTGAYGYTF.

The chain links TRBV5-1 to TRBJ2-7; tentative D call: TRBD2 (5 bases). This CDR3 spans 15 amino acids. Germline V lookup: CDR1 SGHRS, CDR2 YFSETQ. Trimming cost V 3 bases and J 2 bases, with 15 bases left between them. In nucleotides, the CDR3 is TGCGCCAGCAGCTCCGGGATCTCCGCAGCCTACGAGCAGTACTTC. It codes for CASSSGISAAYEQYF.

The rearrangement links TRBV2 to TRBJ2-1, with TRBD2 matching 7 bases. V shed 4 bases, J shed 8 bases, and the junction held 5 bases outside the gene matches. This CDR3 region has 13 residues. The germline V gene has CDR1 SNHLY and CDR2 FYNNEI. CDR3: CASSVQGGDEQFF. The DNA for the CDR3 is TGTGCCAGCAGTGTCCAGGGAGGGGATGAGCAGTTCTTC.

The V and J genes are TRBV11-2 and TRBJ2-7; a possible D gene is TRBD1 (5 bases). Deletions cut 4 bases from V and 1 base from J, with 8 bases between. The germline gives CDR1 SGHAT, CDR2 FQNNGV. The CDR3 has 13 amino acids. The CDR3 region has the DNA TGTGCCAGCAGCTGGACACAATCCTACGAGCAGTACTTC. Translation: CASSWTQSYEQYF.

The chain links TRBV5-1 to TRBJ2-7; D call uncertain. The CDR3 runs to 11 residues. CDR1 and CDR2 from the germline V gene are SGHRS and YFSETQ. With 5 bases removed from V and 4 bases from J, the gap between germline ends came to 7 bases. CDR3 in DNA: TGCGCCAGCAGAAGAGAGTACGAGCAGTACTTC. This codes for CASRREYEQYF.

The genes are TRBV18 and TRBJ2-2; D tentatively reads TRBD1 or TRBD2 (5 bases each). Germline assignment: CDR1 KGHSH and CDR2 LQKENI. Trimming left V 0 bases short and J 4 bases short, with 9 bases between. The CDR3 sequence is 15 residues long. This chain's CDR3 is CASSPPGRGTGELFF. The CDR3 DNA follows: TGTGCCAGCTCACCACCGGGACGGGGCACCGGGGAGCTGTTTTTT. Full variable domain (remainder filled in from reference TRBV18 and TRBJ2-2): NAGVMQNPRHLVRRRGQEARLRCSPMKGHSHVYWYRQLPEEGLKFMVYLQKENIIDESGMPKERFSAEFPKEGPSILRIQQVVRGDSAAYFCASSPPGRGTGELFFGEGSRLTVL.

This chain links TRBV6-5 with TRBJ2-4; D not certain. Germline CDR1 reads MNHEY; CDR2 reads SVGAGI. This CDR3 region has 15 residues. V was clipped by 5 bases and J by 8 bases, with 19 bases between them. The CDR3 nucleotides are TGTGCCAGCAGTATACCCCGGTGGCAAGCATACATTCAGTACTTC. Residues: CASSIPRWQAYIQYF.